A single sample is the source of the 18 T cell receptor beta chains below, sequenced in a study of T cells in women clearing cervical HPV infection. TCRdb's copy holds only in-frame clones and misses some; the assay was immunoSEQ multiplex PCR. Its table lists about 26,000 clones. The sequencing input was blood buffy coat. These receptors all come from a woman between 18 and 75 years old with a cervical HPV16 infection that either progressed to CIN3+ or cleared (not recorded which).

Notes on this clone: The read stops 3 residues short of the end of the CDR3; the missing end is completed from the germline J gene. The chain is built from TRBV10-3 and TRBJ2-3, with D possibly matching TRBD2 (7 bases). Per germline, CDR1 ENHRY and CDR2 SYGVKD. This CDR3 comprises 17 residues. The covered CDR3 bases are TGTGCCATCAGTGAGAGTTTGGCGGGGGCGCGAAGAGAAACG. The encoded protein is CAISESLAGARRET. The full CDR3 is CAISESLAGARRETQYF.

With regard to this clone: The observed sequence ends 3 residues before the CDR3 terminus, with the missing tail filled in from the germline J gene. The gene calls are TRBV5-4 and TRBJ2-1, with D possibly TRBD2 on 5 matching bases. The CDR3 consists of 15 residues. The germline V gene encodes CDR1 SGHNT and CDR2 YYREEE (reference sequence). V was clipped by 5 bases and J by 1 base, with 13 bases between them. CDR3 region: CASRAGIFSYNEQFF. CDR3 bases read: TGTGCCAGCAGGGCGGGTATCTTTTCCTACAATGAG.

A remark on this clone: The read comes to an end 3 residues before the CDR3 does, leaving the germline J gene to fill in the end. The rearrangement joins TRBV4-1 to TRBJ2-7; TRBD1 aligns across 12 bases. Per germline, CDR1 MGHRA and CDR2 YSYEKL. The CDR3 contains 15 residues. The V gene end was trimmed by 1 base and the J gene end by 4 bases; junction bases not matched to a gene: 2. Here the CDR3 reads CASSQVGQGAYEQYF. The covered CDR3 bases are TGCGCCAGCAGCCAAGTGGGACAGGGGGCGTACGAG.

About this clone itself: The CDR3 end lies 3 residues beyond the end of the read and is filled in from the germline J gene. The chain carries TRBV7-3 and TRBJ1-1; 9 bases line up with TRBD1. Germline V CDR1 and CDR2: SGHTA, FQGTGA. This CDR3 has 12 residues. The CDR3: CASSSPTGGAFF. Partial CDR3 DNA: TGTGCCAGCAGCTCCCCGACAGGGGGG.

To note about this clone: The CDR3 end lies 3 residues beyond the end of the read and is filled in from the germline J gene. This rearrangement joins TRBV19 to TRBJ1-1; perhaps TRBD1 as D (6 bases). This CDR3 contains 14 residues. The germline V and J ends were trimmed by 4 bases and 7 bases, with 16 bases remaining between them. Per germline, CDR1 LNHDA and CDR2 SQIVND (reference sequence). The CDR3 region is CASSTSTGTLEAFF. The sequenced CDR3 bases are TGTGCCAGTAGTACCTCGACAGGAACCCTTGAA.

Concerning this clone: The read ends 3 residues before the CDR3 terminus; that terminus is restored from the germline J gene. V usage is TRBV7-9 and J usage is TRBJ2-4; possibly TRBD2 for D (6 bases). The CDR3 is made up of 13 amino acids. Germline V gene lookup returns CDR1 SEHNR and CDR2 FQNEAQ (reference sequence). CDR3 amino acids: CASSFRGNYGQYF. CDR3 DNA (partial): TGTGCCAGCAGCTTTCGGGGGAACTATGGT.

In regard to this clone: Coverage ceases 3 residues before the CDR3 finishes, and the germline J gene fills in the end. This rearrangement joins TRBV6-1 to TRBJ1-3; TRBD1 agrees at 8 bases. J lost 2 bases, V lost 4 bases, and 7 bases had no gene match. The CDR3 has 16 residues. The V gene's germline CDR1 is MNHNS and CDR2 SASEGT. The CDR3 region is CASSVDRTGPGNTIYF. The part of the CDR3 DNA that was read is TGTGCCAGCAGTGTCGACCGGACAGGGCCTGGAAACACC.

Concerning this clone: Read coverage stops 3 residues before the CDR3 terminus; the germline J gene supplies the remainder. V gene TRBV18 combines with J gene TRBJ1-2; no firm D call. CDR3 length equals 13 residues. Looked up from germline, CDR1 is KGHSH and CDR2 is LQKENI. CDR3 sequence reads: CASSPPRTYDYTF. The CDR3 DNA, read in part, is TGTGCCAGCTCACCTCCCCGTACCTACGAC.

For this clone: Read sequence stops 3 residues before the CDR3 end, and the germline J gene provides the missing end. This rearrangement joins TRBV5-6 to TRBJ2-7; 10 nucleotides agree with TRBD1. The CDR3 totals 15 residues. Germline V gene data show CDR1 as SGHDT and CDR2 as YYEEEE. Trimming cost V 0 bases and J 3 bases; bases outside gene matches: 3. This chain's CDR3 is CASSLVRTGGYEQYF. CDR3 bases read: TGTGCCAGCAGCTTGGTGCGGACAGGGGGCTACGAG. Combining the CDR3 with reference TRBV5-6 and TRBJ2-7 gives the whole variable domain DAGVTQSPTHLIKTRGQQVTLRCSPKSGHDTVSWYQQALGQGPQFIFQYYEEEERQRGNFPDRFSGHQFPNYSSELNVNALLLGDSALYLCASSLVRTGGYEQYFGPGTRLTVT.

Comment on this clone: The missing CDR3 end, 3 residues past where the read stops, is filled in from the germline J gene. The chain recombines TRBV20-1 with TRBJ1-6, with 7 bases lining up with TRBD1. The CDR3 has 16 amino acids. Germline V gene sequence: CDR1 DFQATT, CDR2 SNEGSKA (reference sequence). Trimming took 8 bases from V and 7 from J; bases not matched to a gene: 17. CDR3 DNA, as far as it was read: TGCAGTTCACAGGAGAGGCCTGACAGGGCAAATTCACCC. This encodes CSSQERPDRANSP. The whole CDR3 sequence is CSSQERPDRANSPLHF.

Here the CDR3 reads CAWSTAGRLAGQETQYF. The CDR3 bases that were read are TGTGCCTGGAGTACAGCAGGCCGACTAGCGGGGCAAGAGACC. The chain couples TRBV30 to TRBJ2-5, with 11 nucleotides matching TRBD2. The read finishes 3 residues shy of the CDR3 end, and the germline J gene is used to complete it. V gave up 2 bases and J gave up 2 bases; unmatched junction bases: 10. Germline V lookup: CDR1 GTSNPN, CDR2 SVGIG (reference sequence). This CDR3 is 17 amino acids long.

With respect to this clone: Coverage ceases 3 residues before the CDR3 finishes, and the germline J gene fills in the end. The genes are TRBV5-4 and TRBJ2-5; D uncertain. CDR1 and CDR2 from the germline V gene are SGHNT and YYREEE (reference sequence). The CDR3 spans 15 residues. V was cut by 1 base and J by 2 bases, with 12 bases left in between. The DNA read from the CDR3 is TGTGCCAGCAGCTTGTCGACAAAACCTCAAGAGACC. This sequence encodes CASSLSTKPQET. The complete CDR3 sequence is CASSLSTKPQETQYF.

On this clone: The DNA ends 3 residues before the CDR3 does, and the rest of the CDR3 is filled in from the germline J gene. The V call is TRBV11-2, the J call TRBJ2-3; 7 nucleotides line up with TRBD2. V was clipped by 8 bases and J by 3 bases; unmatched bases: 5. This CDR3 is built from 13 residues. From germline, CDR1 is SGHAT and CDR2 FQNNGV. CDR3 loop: CASGTSATDTQYF. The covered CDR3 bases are TGTGCCAGCGGAACTAGCGCTACAGATACG.

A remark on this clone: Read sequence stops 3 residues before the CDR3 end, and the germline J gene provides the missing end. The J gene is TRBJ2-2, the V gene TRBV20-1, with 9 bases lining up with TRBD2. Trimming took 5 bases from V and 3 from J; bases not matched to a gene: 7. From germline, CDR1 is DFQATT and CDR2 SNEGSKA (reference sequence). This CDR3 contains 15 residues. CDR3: CSAPRGGAYTGELFF. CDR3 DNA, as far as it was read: TGCAGTGCTCCTCGCGGGGGGGCGTACACCGGGGAG.

The CDR3 bases that were read are TGTGCCAGTAGTATCACAGGGAGCTCGAATGGT. It yields the protein CASSITGSSNG. The entire CDR3 sequence reads CASSITGSSNGQYF. V and J are TRBV19 and TRBJ2-4; tentatively, D is TRBD1 (6 bases). The read falls 3 residues short of the CDR3 end, and the missing part is taken from the germline J gene. The CDR3 has 14 amino acids. Germline V gene sequence: CDR1 LNHDA, CDR2 SQIVND (reference sequence).

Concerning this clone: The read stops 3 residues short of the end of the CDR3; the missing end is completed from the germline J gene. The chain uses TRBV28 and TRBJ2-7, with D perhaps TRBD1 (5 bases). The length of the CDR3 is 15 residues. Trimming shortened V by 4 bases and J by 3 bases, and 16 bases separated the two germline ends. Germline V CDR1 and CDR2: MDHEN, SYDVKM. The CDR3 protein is CASSSLSGALYEQYF. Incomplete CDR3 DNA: TGTGCCAGCAGTTCCCTTTCTGGGGCACTCTACGAG.

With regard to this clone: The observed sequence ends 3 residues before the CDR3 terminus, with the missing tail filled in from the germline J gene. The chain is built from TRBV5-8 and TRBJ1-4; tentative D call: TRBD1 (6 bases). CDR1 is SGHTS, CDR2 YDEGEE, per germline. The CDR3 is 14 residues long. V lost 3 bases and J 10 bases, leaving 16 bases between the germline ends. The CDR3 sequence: CASSSNRASGKLFF. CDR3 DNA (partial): TGTGCCAGCAGCTCCAACAGGGCGTCAGGAAAA.

Incomplete CDR3 DNA: TGCGCCAGCAGCTACCAGACAGGAAACACTGAA. Residues: CASSYQTGNTE. In full, the CDR3 is CASSYQTGNTEAFF. The chain joins TRBV5-1 to TRBJ1-1; maybe TRBD1 (6 bases). The CDR3 end is not reached by the read, which stops 3 residues before it; the germline J gene fills it in. Germline V gene lookup returns CDR1 SGHRS and CDR2 YFSETQ. The CDR3 length is 14 residues. V dropped 3 bases and J dropped 2 bases, with 11 bases sitting between them.